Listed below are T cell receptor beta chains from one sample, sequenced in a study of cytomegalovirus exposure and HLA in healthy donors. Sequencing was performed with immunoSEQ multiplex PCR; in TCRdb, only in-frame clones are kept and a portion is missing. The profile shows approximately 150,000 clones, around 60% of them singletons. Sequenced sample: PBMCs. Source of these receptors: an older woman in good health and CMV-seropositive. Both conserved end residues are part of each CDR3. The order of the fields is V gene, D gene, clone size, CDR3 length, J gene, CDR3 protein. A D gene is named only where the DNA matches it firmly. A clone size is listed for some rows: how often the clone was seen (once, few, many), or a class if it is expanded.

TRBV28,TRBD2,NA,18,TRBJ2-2,CASSLGTSGRFGAGELFF
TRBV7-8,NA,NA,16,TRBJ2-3,CASSPDRAPSTDTQYF
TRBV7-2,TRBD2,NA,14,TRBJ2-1,CASSLRLATNEQFF
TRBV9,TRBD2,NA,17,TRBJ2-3,CASSPGTSGTFTDTQYF
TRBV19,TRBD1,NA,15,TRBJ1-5,CASSPGTGEGQPQHF
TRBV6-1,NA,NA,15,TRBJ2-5,CASPRWTAGGMTQYF
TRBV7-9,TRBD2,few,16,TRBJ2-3,CASSSRAGGPIDTQYF
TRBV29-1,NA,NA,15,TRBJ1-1,CSVEESGWGNTEAFF
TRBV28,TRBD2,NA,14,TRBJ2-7,CASSGISGGDEQYF
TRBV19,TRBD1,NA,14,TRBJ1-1,CASSIGTGLGEAFF
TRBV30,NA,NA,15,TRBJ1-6,CAWSVHPGQNSPLHF
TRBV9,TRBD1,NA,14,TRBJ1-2,CASSVGTGLNGYTF
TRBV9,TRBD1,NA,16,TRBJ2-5,CASSVAPGQGGETQYF